This is a list of T cell receptor beta chains from one sample in a study of T cells after yellow fever vaccination. Each CDR3 protein is one row after TCRdb ran MiXCR on the 5' RACE reads. Of some 300,000 distinct CDR3 sequences in the sample, approximately 8% were seen once. The sequenced sample was PBMCs, obtained roughly seven weeks after the first yellow fever vaccination. Receptors were obtained from a man in his late teens or twenties who received the YFV17D yellow fever vaccine. Both conserved end residues are part of each CDR3. Each record gives: D gene, V gene, J gene, clone size, CDR3 protein, CDR3 DNA. A D gene is named only where the DNA matches it firmly. Only some rows state a clone size, as once, few, many or a class for expanded clones.

>TRBD1|TRBV9|TRBJ1-2|-
CASSVEDRGIRPLRGHTF
TGTGCCAGCAGCGTAGAAGACAGGGGTATCCGTCCCCTACGGGGCCACACCTTC
>TRBD1|TRBV5-1|TRBJ1-5|-
CASSLTGGEQPQHF
TGCGCCAGCAGCCTGACAGGGGGCGAACAGCCCCAGCATTTT
>-|TRBV5-1|TRBJ2-3|few
CASSPSSGGGTQYF
TGCGCCAGCAGCCCTTCCAGCGGTGGGGGAACGCAGTATTTT
>-|TRBV6-1|TRBJ1-5|-
CASSPQRGSSKSQHF
TGTGCCAGCAGCCCCCAGAGGGGATCGTCAAAGTCCCAGCATTTT
>-|TRBV5-1|TRBJ2-5|-
CASSFAGSGETQYF
TGCGCCAGCAGCTTCGCGGGTTCGGGAGAGACCCAGTACTTC
>TRBD2|TRBV7-3|TRBJ2-3|few
CASSAGVFAGGSTDTQYF
TGTGCCAGCAGCGCCGGGGTGTTTGCGGGGGGGAGCACAGATACGCAGTATTTT
>-|TRBV5-1|TRBJ2-3|-
CASSLPRATDTQYF
TGCGCCAGCAGCTTGCCTAGGGCCACAGATACGCAGTATTTT
>-|TRBV6-2/TRBV6-3|TRBJ2-2|few
CASRGQHTGELFF
TGTGCCAGCAGAGGGCAGCACACCGGGGAGCTGTTTTTT
>TRBD2|TRBV29-1|TRBJ2-7|-
CSVAASGGVPYEQYF
TGCAGCGTAGCGGCTAGCGGGGGGGTCCCCTACGAGCAGTACTTC
>-|TRBV3-1|TRBJ1-5|few
CASSQGLGDQPQHF
TGTGCCAGCAGCCAAGGCTTAGGAGATCAGCCCCAGCATTTT
>-|TRBV7-2|TRBJ1-1|few
CASSTKRGAEAFF
TGTGCCAGCAGCACCAAACGAGGGGCTGAAGCTTTCTTT
>TRBD2|TRBV29-1|TRBJ2-3|few
CSVVVSFWAGGTTGADTQYF
TGCAGCGTTGTGGTCTCCTTCTGGGCGGGGGGAACGACCGGAGCAGATACGCAGTATTTT
>-|TRBV15|TRBJ1-1|few
CATSKGTEAFF
TGTGCCACCAGCAAGGGTACTGAAGCTTTCTTT